A selection of T cell receptor beta chains follows, all from one sample in a study of glioma-infiltrating T cells after dendritic cell vaccination. Clones were read by immunoSEQ multiplex PCR, and TCRdb kept only the in-frame ones, dropping some. Among over 90,000 clones listed, about four fifths were seen once. Sequencing was performed on blood, taken before dendritic cell vaccination. These receptors originate from a human donor with glioblastoma. The CDR3 runs from the conserved cysteine through the conserved F or W. Fields, in order: V gene, J gene, CDR3 protein.

TRBV27	TRBJ1-1	CASRGLLGQGAEAFF
TRBV12-5	TRBJ2-7	CASGLAADSRSSYEQYF
TRBV9	TRBJ1-2	CASSAEDRFYGYTF
TRBV6-5	TRBJ1-2	CASSYMQGSYGYTF
TRBV2	TRBJ1-1	CASSEAVTMNTEAFF
TRBV27	TRBJ2-2	CASMSSGELFF
TRBV7-2	TRBJ1-1	CASSFATSQEAFF
TRBV6-6	TRBJ2-5	CASRWTGAETQYF
TRBV15	TRBJ2-5	CATSSRDRGYQETQYF
TRBV15	TRBJ2-7	CATSRDRAARDEQYF
TRBV11-2	TRBJ2-6	CASSLGTITGANVLTF
TRBV11-2	TRBJ2-5	CASSLVSGGVPAQYF
TRBV11-3	TRBJ2-7	CASSRRTPAYEQYF
TRBV4-2	TRBJ2-5	CASSQGQGGGTQYF
TRBV19	TRBJ2-7	CASSQRTSGGGEQYF
TRBV7-2	TRBJ2-7	CASSSYRGPYEQYF
TRBV15	TRBJ2-3	CATSGLAAYTDTQYF
TRBV4-1	TRBJ1-6	CASSHGQYNSPLHF
TRBV18	TRBJ2-1	CASSLGGSSYNEQFF
TRBV2	TRBJ2-1	CASSDGGGDNEQFF
TRBV5-5	TRBJ1-1	CASSSTTGNTEAFF
TRBV5-7	TRBJ2-2	CASSSRDKNTGELFF
TRBV7-2	TRBJ2-7	CASSPSGGWSYEQYF